This T cell receptor beta chain originates from a study of regulatory T cells in long-lasting Graves disease. With iRepertoire HTBI primers and Arm-PCR of CDR3 regions, TCR beta libraries were built. TCRdb re-called the multiplex PCR reads through MiXCR, storing one row per CDR3 protein. Found here are about 530,000 distinct CDR3 sequences, about 16% of them singletons; the top ten hold 25%. This clonotype was observed many times. Time point in this sample: newly diagnosed GD, antithyroid drugs for less than 3 months. After RNA was extracted from PBMCs, the TCR library was made from it. American Thyroid Association guidelines were used to diagnose Graves' disease. The data also belong to a second study, concerning T cells in Graves' hyperthyroidism and ophthalmopathy. As that report states: When the TCR CDR3 underwent first-round RT-PCR, the HTBI primer set was used.

The sequencing here drew on peripheral blood mononuclear cells (PBMCs), taken at new diagnosis, from a patient treated with antithyroid drugs. This TCR was recovered from a woman aged 40-60 years with Graves disease.

The CDR3: CASSKLGGSNYGYTF. CDR3 sequence (DNA): TGTGCCAGCAGCAAATTAGGGGGCTCCAACTATGGCTACACCTTC. The rearrangement uses TRBV3-1 and TRBJ1-2, with TRBD1 matching over 7 bases. The CDR3 runs to 15 residues. Germline V lookup: CDR1 LGHDT, CDR2 YNNKEL (reference sequence). Trimming cost V 5 bases and J 2 bases; bases outside gene matches: 8.